This T cell receptor beta chain is from a study of blood T cell repertoires in COVID-19. Study details: Whether acute or convalescent, the COVID-19 samples came from the United States, Italy and Spain. T cells, B-cell-depleted T cells, or PBMCs provided the cDNA or gDNA that served as material.

Authors' analysis steps: Using reference gene primer amplification, nucleated cell counts were estimated. Some clones are missing from TCRdb's copy, which holds only in-frame ones; the method was immunoSEQ multiplex PCR. V and J calls and clone size are copied from that table; D and trimming were computed from the DNA. There are roughly 21,000 clones in the sample; about nine tenths occur only once, and approximately 12% lies in the top ten. The V end was cut by 1 base, the J end by 8 bases, with 20 bases between. CDR1 and CDR2 from the germline V gene are SGDLS and YYNGEE. CDR3 size: 16 residues. Sequencing used peripheral blood. The chain has TRBV9 and TRBJ2-3, with D tentatively TRBD1 (6 bases). This TCR came from a woman aged 80 or over with active or convalescent COVID-19. The DNA for the CDR3 is TGTGCCAGCAGCGTAAGTTTGGGCGAGACAGGACCTACGCAGTATTTT. Protein sequence: CASSVSLGETGPTQYF.